This T cell receptor beta chain stems from a study of shared clonotypes between healthy human individuals. The table lists this clone with a count of one. This CDR3 is built from 13 residues. Germline CDR1 and CDR2: SGHAT and FQNNGV. TCRdb's table, derived via immunoSEQ multiplex PCR, lists solely in-frame clones and lacks some. The sample contains roughly 500,000 clones, 90% to 97% of which appear only once. The rearrangement joins TRBV11-2 to TRBJ2-5; D gene unclear. The tail of the sequence fits TRBJ2-7 better, so the J call may be wrong. Sequencing was done on a sample of naive CD4+ T cells sorted from blood. Subset here: CD45RA+ positively selected. The receptor comes from a woman aged 25 to 39 in good health. The CDR3 reads CASSSSGSYEQYF. DNA of the CDR3: TGTGCCAGCAGCTCTTCAGGCTCCTACGAGCAGTACTTC.